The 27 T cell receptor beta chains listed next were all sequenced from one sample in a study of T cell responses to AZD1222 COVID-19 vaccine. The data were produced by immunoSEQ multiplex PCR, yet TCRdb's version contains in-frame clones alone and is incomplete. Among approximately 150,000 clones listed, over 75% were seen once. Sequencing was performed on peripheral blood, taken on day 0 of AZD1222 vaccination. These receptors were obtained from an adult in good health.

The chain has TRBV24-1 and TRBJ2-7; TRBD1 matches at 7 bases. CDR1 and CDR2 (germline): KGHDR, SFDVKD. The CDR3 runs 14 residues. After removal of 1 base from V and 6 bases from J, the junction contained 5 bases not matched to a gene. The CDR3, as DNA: TGTGCCACCAGTGATTTAACCAGGGGGTCCGAGCAGTACTTC. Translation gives CATSDLTRGSEQYF.

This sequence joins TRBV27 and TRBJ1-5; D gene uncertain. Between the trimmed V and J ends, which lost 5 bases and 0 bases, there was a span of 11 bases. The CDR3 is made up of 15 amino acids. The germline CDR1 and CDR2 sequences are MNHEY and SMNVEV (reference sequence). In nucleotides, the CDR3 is TGTGCCAGCAGTCTTAAGCCAGTTAGCAATCAGCCCCAGCATTTT. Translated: CASSLKPVSNQPQHF.

CDR3 coding DNA: TGTGCCAGCAGCTCGCCCCCGCTCGGTACGCAGTATTTT. It is translated as CASSSPPLGTQYF. This rearrangement joins TRBV7-2 to TRBJ2-3; D gene ambiguous. Trimming shortened V by 4 bases and J by 8 bases, and 13 bases separated the two germline ends. The CDR3 extends over 13 amino acids. Germline lookup yields CDR1 SGHTA and CDR2 FQGNSA.

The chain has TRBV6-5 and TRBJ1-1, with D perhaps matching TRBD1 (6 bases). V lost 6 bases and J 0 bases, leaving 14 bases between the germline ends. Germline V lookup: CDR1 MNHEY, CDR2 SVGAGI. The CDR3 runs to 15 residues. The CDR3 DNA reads TGTGCCAGCAGGGCTCGCGGGACACTGAACACTGAAGCTTTCTTT. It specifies CASRARGTLNTEAFF.

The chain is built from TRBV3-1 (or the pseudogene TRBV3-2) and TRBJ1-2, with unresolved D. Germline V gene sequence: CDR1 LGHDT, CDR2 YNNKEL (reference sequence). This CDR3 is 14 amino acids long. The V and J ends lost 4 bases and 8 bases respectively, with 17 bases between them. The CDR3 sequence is CASSRTNNVYGYTF. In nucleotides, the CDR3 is TGTGCCAGCAGCCGGACTAATAATGTATACGGCTACACCTTC.

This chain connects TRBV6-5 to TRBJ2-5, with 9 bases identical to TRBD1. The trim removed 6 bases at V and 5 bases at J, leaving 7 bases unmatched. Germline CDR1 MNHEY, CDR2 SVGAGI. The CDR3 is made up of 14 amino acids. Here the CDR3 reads CASRPQGARETQYF. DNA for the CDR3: TGTGCCAGCAGACCACAGGGGGCGCGGGAGACCCAGTACTTC.

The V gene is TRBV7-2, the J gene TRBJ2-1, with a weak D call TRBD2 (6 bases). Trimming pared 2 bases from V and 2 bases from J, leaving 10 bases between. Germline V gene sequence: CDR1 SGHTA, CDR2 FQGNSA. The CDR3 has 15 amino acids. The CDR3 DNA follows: TGTGCCAGCAGCTTAACCGCGGGGCCCTACAATGAGCAGTTCTTC. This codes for CASSLTAGPYNEQFF.

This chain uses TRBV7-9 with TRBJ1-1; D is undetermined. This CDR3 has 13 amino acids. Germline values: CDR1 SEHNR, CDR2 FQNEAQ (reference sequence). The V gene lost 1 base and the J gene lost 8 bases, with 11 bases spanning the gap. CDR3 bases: TGTGCCAGCAGCTTAGTACGTCAGGACGAAGCTTTCTTT. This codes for CASSLVRQDEAFF.

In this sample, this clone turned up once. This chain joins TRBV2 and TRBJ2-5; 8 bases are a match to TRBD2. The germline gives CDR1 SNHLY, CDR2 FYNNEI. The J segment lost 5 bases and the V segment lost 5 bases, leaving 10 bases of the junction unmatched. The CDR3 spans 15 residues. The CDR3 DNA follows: TGTGCCAGCAGTCGAGCGGGAGTGGTCCAGGAGACCCAGTACTTC. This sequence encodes CASSRAGVVQETQYF. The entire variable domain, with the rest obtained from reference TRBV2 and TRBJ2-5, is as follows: EPEVTQTPSHQVTQMGQEVILRCVPISNHLYFYWYRQILGQKVEFLVSFYNNEISEKSEIFDDQFSVERPDGSNFTLKIRSTKLEDSAMYFCASSRAGVVQETQYFGPGTRLLVL.

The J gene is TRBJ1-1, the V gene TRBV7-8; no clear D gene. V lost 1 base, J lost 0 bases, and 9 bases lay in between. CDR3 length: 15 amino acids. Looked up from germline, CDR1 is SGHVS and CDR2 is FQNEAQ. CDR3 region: CASSLGPRVNTEAFF. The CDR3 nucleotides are TGTGCCAGCAGCTTAGGGCCTCGGGTGAACACTGAAGCTTTCTTT.

CDR3 coding DNA: TGTGCCCCGAGGACTTGGGGCCGTTCGCCCAATCAGCCCCAGCATTTT. This encodes CAPRTWGRSPNQPQHF. The gene calls are TRBV5-8 and TRBJ1-5; D possibly corresponds to TRBD1 (5 bases). Germline values: CDR1 SGHTS, CDR2 YDEGEE. V dropped 10 bases and J dropped 3 bases, with 23 bases sitting between them. The CDR3 runs 16 residues.

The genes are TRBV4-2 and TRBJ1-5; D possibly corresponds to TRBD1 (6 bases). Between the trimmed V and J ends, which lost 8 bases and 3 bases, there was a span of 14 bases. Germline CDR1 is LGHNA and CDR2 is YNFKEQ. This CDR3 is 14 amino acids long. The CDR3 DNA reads TGTGCCAGCTCTAAAGGGGGACTCAATCAGCCCCAGCATTTT. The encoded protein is CASSKGGLNQPQHF.

The DNA of the CDR3 is TGCAGTGCTAGTGAGGCTACCTACAATGAGCAGTTCTTC. Amino acids: CSASEATYNEQFF. The V and J genes are TRBV20-1 and TRBJ2-1, with D hard to call. The length of the CDR3 is 13 residues. Germline CDR1 and CDR2: DFQATT and SNEGSKA (reference sequence). V gave up 3 bases and J gave up 2 bases, with 8 bases separating them.

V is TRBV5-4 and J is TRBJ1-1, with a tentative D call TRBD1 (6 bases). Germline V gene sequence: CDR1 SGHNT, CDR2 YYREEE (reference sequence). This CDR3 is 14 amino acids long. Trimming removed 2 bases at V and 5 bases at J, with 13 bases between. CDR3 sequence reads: CASSLTRQVTEAFF. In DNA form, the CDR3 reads TGTGCCAGCAGCTTAACCCGACAGGTTACTGAAGCTTTCTTT.

For the CDR3, the DNA is TGTGCCAGCAGTGAAGGACTCGGGACAGTCAATGAAAAACTGTTTTTT. Amino acids: CASSEGLGTVNEKLFF. J is TRBJ1-4 and V is TRBV6-1; TRBD1 agrees at 7 bases. CDR3 size: 16 residues. Germline CDR1 and CDR2: MNHNS and SASEGT. V lost 1 base to trimming and J lost 5 bases; unmatched junction nucleotides: 7.

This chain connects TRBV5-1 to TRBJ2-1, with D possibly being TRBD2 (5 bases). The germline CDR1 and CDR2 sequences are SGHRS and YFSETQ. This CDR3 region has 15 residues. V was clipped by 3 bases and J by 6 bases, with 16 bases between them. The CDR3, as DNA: TGCGCCAGCAGCTCCGGGTTTGGCGGGTTCAATGAGCAGTTCTTC. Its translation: CASSSGFGGFNEQFF. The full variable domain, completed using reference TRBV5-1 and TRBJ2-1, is KAGVTQTPRYLIKTRGQQVTLSCSPISGHRSVSWYQQTPGQGLQFLFEYFSETQRNKGNFPGRFSGRQFSNSRSEMNVSTLELGDSALYLCASSSGFGGFNEQFFGPGTRLTVL.

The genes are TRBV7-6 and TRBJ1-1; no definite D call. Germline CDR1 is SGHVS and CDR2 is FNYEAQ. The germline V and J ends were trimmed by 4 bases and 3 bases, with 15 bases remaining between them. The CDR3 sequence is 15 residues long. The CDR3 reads CASSSDRRPHTEAFF. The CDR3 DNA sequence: TGTGCCAGCAGCTCGGACCGGAGGCCCCACACTGAAGCTTTCTTT. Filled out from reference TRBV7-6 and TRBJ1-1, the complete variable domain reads GAGVSQSPRYKVTKRGQDVALRCDPISGHVSLYWYRQALGQGPEFLTYFNYEAQQDKSGLPNDRFSAERPEGSISTLTIQRTEQRDSAMYRCASSSDRRPHTEAFFGQGTRLTVV.

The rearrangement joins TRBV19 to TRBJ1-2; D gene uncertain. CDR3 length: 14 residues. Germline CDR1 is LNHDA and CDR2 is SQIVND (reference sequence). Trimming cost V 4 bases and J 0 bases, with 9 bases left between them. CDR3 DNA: TGTGCCAGTAGTAAACAGCTAACTAACTATGGCTACACCTTC. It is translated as CASSKQLTNYGYTF. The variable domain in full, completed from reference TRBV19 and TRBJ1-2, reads DGGITQSPKYLFRKEGQNVTLSCEQNLNHDAMYWYRQDPGQGLRLIYYSQIVNDFQKGDIAEGYSVSREKKESFPLTVTSAQKNPTAFYLCASSKQLTNYGYTFGSGTRLTVV.

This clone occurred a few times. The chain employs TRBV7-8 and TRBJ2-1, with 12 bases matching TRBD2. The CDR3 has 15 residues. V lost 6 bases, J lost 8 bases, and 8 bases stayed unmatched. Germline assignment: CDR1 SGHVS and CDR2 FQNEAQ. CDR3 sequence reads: CASSSLAGGWDEQFF. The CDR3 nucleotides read TGTGCCAGCAGTTCCCTAGCGGGAGGGTGGGATGAGCAGTTCTTC.

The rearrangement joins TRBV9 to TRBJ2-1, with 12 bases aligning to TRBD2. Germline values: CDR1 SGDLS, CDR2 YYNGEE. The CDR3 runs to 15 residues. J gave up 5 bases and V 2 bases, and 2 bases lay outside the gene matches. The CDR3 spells CASSVLAGGNNEQFF. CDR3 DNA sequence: TGTGCCAGCAGCGTTCTAGCGGGAGGGAACAATGAGCAGTTCTTC.

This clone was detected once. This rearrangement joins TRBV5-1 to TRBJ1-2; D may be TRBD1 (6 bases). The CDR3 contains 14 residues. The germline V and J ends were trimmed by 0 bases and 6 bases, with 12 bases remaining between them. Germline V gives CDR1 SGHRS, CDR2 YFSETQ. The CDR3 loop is CASSLVRGADGYTF. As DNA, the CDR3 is TGCGCCAGCAGCTTGGTTCGGGGGGCGGATGGCTACACCTTC.

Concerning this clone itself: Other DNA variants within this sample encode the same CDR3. Here the CDR3 DNA reads TGTGCCAGCAGTGAAGACCAGGGGCGCTACTATGGCTACACCTTC. Its protein is CASSEDQGRYYGYTF. The rearrangement uses TRBV2 and TRBJ1-2; maybe TRBD1 (6 bases). Germline V gene sequence: CDR1 SNHLY, CDR2 FYNNEI. With 1 base removed from V and 3 bases from J, the gap between germline ends came to 12 bases. CDR3 length equals 15 residues.

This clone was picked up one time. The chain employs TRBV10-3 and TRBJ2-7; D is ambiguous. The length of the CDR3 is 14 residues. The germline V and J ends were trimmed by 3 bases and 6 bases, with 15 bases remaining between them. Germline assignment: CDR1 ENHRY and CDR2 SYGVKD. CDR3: CAISERALRSEQYF. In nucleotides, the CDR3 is TGTGCCATCAGTGAACGAGCCTTAAGGAGCGAGCAGTACTTC.

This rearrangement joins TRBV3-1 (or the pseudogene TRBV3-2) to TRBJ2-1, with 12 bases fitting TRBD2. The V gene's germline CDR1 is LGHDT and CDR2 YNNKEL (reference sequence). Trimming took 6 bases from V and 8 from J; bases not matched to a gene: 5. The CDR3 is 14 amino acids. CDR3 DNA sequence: TGTGCCAGCAGGCTAGCGGGAGGGCCAGATGAGCAGTTCTTC. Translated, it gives CASRLAGGPDEQFF.

In DNA form, the CDR3 reads TGTGCCAGCAGTGTTTGGACCGCAACTAATGAAAAACTGTTTTTT. Protein product: CASSVWTATNEKLFF. This chain uses TRBV3-1 (or the pseudogene TRBV3-2) with TRBJ1-4; D ambiguous. This CDR3 comprises 15 residues. The germline V gene encodes CDR1 LGHDT and CDR2 YNNKEL (reference sequence). V was pared by 6 bases and J by 0 bases, with 11 bases between.

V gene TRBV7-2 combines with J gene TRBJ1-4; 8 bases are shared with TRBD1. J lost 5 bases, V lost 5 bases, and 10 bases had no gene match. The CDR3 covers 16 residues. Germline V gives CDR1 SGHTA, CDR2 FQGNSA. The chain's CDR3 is CASSLRTGHTNEKLFF. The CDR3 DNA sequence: TGTGCCAGCAGCCTCAGGACAGGGCACACGAATGAAAAACTGTTTTTT.

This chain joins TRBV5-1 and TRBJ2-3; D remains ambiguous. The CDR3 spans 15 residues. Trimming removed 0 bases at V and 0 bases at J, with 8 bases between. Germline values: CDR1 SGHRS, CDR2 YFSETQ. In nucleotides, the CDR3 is TGCGCCAGCAGCTTGGTTAAGGCTAGCACAGATACGCAGTATTTT. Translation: CASSLVKASTDTQYF.